Listed below are T cell receptor beta chains from one sample, sequenced in a study of T cell responses to AZD1222 COVID-19 vaccine. The protocol was immunoSEQ multiplex PCR, while the TCRdb copy is restricted to in-frame clones and leaves out a portion. The repertoire holds some 150,000 clones, with over 90% as singletons. The sequences come from peripheral blood, collected on day 0 of MenACWY control vaccination. The receptors were sampled from an adult in good health. The CDR3 runs from the conserved cysteine through the conserved F or W. Each record gives: clone size, D gene, J gene, V gene, CDR3 protein, CDR3 DNA. D genes are given only for firm matches. Some rows have no size entry. The others give once, few or many, or a class for an expanded clone.

abundance: .
d_gene: .
j_gene: TRBJ1-4
v_gene: TRBV28
CDR3aa: CASHSGTRNEKLFF
CDR3nt: TGTGCCAGCCACTCCGGGACTCGAAATGAAAAACTGTTTTTT

abundance: .
d_gene: TRBD1
j_gene: TRBJ1-2
v_gene: TRBV7-2
CDR3aa: CASSSIPGQGFYGYTF
CDR3nt: TGTGCCAGCAGCTCAATTCCGGGACAGGGATTCTATGGCTACACCTTC

abundance: .
d_gene: .
j_gene: TRBJ2-1
v_gene: TRBV2
CDR3aa: CASSEGYGRYEQFF
CDR3nt: TGTGCCAGCAGTGAAGGCTATGGAAGGTATGAGCAGTTCTTC

abundance: .
d_gene: .
j_gene: TRBJ2-6
v_gene: TRBV9
CDR3aa: CASSVQAGANVLTF
CDR3nt: TGTGCCAGCAGCGTTCAGGCGGGGGCCAACGTCCTGACTTTC

abundance: .
d_gene: .
j_gene: TRBJ1-6
v_gene: TRBV4-1
CDR3aa: CASSQEVLGGNSPLHF
CDR3nt: TGCGCCAGCAGCCAAGAAGTGCTCGGAGGCAATTCACCCCTCCACTTT

abundance: .
d_gene: .
j_gene: TRBJ1-1
v_gene: TRBV6-5
CDR3aa: CASSYRQRNTEAFF
CDR3nt: TGTGCCAGCAGTTACAGACAGAGGAACACTGAAGCTTTCTTT

abundance: .
d_gene: .
j_gene: TRBJ1-6
v_gene: TRBV6-6
CDR3aa: CASSYTRGGRDSPLHF
CDR3nt: TGTGCCAGCAGTTACACCCGGGGCGGGAGGGATTCACCCCTCCACTTT

abundance: once
d_gene: .
j_gene: TRBJ2-1
v_gene: TRBV6-5
CDR3aa: CASTDRNEQFF
CDR3nt: TGTGCCAGCACAGACCGGAATGAGCAGTTCTTC

abundance: .
d_gene: TRBD2
j_gene: TRBJ2-3
v_gene: TRBV6-4
CDR3aa: CASRKTSGSADTQYF
CDR3nt: TGTGCCAGCAGAAAGACTAGCGGGAGCGCAGATACGCAGTATTTT

abundance: .
d_gene: .
j_gene: TRBJ1-3
v_gene: TRBV6-5
CDR3aa: CASSYSEFSDTIYF
CDR3nt: TGTGCCAGCAGTTACTCGGAGTTCTCGGACACCATATATTTT

abundance: once
d_gene: TRBD1
j_gene: TRBJ1-3
v_gene: TRBV5-1
CDR3aa: CASSLGGQSSGNTIYF
CDR3nt: TGCGCCAGCAGCTTGGGGGGACAGAGCTCTGGAAACACCATATATTTT

abundance: .
d_gene: .
j_gene: TRBJ2-7
v_gene: TRBV28
CDR3aa: CASSFLGPSYEQYF
CDR3nt: TGTGCCAGCAGTTTTCTAGGACCGTCCTACGAGCAGTACTTC

abundance: .
d_gene: .
j_gene: TRBJ1-2
v_gene: TRBV5-1
CDR3aa: CASSLEFTPYTF
CDR3nt: TGCGCCAGCAGCTTGGAGTTTACCCCATACACCTTC

abundance: .
d_gene: TRBD1
j_gene: TRBJ1-2
v_gene: TRBV3-1/TRBV3-2
CDR3aa: CASSQGTGGYGYTF
CDR3nt: TGTGCCAGCAGTCAGGGGACAGGGGGGTATGGCTACACCTTC

abundance: .
d_gene: TRBD1
j_gene: TRBJ1-6
v_gene: TRBV9
CDR3aa: CASSATGVSSNSPLHF
CDR3nt: TGTGCCAGCAGCGCCACAGGGGTTAGCTCTAATTCACCCCTCCACTTT

abundance: .
d_gene: .
j_gene: TRBJ1-1
v_gene: TRBV5-5
CDR3aa: CASSPPRNTEAFF
CDR3nt: TGTGCCAGCAGCCCGCCGAGGAACACTGAAGCTTTCTTT

abundance: .
d_gene: TRBD2
j_gene: TRBJ2-1
v_gene: TRBV2
CDR3aa: CASVAGLAGIEQFF
CDR3nt: TGTGCCAGTGTCGCGGGACTAGCGGGAATTGAGCAGTTCTTC

abundance: .
d_gene: .
j_gene: TRBJ1-5
v_gene: TRBV19
CDR3aa: CASRTDLGQPQHF
CDR3nt: TGTGCCAGTAGAACAGATTTAGGTCAGCCCCAGCATTTT

abundance: .
d_gene: TRBD1
j_gene: TRBJ1-5
v_gene: TRBV14
CDR3aa: CASRITGGFSNQPQHF
CDR3nt: TGTGCCAGCAGGATTACAGGGGGTTTTAGCAATCAGCCCCAGCATTTT

abundance: once
d_gene: TRBD2
j_gene: TRBJ2-7
v_gene: TRBV6-5
CDR3aa: CASNQRGVPYEQYF
CDR3nt: TGTGCCAGCAATCAGCGGGGAGTCCCCTACGAGCAGTACTTC

abundance: .
d_gene: .
j_gene: TRBJ1-5
v_gene: TRBV4-3
CDR3aa: CASSQDLVRLGASNQPQHF
CDR3nt: TGCGCCAGCAGCCAAGATCTCGTACGTCTGGGGGCTAGCAATCAGCCCCAGCATTTT

abundance: .
d_gene: .
j_gene: TRBJ1-1
v_gene: TRBV6-5
CDR3aa: CASRLVPGTEAFF
CDR3nt: TGTGCCAGCAGGCTGGTTCCAGGGACTGAAGCTTTCTTT

abundance: once
d_gene: .
j_gene: TRBJ2-5
v_gene: TRBV4-1
CDR3aa: CASSRVLGETQYF
CDR3nt: TGCGCCAGCAGCCGGGTTCTGGGGGAGACCCAGTACTTC

abundance: .
d_gene: .
j_gene: TRBJ2-7
v_gene: TRBV5-4
CDR3aa: CASSLGGHRSYEQYF
CDR3nt: TGTGCCAGCAGCCTTGGTGGACACCGCTCCTACGAGCAGTACTTC

abundance: .
d_gene: .
j_gene: TRBJ1-1
v_gene: TRBV19
CDR3aa: CASSIEGGIEAFF
CDR3nt: TGTGCCAGTAGTATAGAAGGCGGAATAGAAGCTTTCTTT

abundance: once
d_gene: TRBD1
j_gene: TRBJ2-5
v_gene: TRBV19
CDR3aa: CASSNWDGQGPSGQETQYF
CDR3nt: TGTGCCAGTAGTAACTGGGATGGACAGGGCCCCTCGGGCCAAGAGACCCAGTACTTC

abundance: .
d_gene: TRBD1
j_gene: TRBJ1-2
v_gene: TRBV4-2
CDR3aa: CASGLRDRETYGYTF
CDR3nt: TGTGCCAGCGGTCTCCGGGACAGGGAGACCTATGGCTACACCTTC

abundance: .
d_gene: TRBD1
j_gene: TRBJ2-2
v_gene: TRBV28
CDR3aa: CASTLLGQGGTGELFF
CDR3nt: TGTGCCAGCACCCTATTGGGACAGGGGGGGACCGGGGAGCTGTTTTTT